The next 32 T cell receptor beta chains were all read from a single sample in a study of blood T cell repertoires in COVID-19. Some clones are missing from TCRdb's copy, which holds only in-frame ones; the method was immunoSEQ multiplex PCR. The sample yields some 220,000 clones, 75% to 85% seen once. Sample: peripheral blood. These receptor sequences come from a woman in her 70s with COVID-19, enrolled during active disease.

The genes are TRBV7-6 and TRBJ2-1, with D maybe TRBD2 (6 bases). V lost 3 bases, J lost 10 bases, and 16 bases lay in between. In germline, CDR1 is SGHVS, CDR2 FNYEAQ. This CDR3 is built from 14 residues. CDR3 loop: CASSFVLAEAEQFF. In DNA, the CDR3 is TGTGCCAGCAGCTTCGTACTAGCCGAGGCAGAGCAGTTCTTC.

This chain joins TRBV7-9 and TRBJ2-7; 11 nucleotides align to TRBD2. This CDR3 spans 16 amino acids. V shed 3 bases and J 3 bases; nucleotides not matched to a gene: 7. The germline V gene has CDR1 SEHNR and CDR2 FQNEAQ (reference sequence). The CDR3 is CASSFPTSGDSYEQYF. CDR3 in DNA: TGTGCCAGCAGCTTTCCGACTAGCGGGGATAGCTACGAGCAGTACTTC.

CDR3 region: CASSSRLAGHNEQFF. The CDR3 DNA reads as TGTGCCAGCAGCTCTCGACTAGCGGGCCACAATGAGCAGTTCTTC. The chain combines TRBV7-3 with TRBJ2-1; TRBD2 matches 10 bases. The CDR3 has 15 residues. J was trimmed by 5 bases and V by 4 bases; bases with no gene match: 5. From germline, CDR1 is SGHTA and CDR2 FQGTGA.

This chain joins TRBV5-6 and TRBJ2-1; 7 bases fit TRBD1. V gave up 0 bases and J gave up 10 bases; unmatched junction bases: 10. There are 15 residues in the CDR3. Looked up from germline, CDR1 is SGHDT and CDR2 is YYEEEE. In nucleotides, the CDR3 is TGTGCCAGCAGCTTGGACAGGGGCCCCCTGGGGGAGCAGTTCTTC. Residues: CASSLDRGPLGEQFF.

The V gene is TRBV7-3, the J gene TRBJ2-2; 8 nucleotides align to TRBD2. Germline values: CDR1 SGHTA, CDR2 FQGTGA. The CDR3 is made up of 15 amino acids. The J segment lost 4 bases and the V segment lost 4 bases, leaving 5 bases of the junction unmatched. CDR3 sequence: CASSSQAGVTGELFF. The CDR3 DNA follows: TGTGCCAGCAGCTCTCAAGCGGGGGTCACCGGGGAGCTGTTTTTT.

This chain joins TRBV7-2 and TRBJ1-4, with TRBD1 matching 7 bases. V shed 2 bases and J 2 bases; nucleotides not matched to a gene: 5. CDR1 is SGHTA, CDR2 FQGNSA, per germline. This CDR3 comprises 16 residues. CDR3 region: CASSLRGRVTNEKLFF. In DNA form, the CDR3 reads TGTGCCAGCAGCTTAAGGGGGCGCGTCACTAATGAAAAACTGTTTTTT.

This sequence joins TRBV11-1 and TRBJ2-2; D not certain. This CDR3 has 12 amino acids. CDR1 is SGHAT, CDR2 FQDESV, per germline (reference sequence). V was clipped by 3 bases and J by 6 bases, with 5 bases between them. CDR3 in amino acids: CASSLSAGELFF. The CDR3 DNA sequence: TGTGCCAGCAGCTTGTCGGCCGGGGAGCTGTTTTTT.

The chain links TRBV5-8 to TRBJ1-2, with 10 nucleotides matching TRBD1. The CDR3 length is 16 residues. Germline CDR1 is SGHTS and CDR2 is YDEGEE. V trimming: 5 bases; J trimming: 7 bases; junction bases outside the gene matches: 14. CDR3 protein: CASSRDRGGFSGGYTF. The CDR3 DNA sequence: TGTGCCAGCAGTCGGGACAGGGGAGGATTTTCAGGTGGCTACACCTTC.

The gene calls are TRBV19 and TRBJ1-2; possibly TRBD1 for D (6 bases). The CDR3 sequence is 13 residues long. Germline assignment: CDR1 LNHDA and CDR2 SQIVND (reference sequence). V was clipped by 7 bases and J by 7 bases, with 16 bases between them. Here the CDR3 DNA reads TGTGCCAGTACCGGGGACAAAATTTTTGGCTACACCTTC. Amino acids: CASTGDKIFGYTF.

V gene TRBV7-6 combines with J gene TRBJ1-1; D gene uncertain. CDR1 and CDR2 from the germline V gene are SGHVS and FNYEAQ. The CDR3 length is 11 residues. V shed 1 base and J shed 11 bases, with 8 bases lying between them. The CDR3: CASSLGQVAFF. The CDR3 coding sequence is TGTGCCAGCAGCTTAGGGCAGGTGGCTTTCTTT.

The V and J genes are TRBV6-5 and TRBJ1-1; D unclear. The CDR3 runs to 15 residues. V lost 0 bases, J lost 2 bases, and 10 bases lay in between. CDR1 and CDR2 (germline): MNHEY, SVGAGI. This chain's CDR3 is CASSYSTEGNTEAFF. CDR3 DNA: TGTGCCAGCAGTTACTCGACTGAGGGAAACACTGAAGCTTTCTTT.

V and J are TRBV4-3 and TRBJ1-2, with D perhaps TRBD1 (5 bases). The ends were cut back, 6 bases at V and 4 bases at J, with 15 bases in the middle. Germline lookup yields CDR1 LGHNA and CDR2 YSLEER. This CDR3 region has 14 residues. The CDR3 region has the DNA TGCGCCAGCAGTCCAACGGGGGGGGTCTATGGCTACACCTTC. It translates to CASSPTGGVYGYTF.

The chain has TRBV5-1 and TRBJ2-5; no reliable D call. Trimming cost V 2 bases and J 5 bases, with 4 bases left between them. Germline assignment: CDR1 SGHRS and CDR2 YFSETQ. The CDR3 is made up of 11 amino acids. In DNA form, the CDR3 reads TGCGCCAGCAGCTTTGAGGAGACCCAGTACTTC. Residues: CASSFEETQYF.

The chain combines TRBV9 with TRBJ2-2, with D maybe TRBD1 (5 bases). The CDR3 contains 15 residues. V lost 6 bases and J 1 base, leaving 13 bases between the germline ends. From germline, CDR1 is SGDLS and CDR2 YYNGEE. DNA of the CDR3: TGTGCCAGCAACAAGGACAATTTGAACACCGGGGAGCTGTTTTTT. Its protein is CASNKDNLNTGELFF.

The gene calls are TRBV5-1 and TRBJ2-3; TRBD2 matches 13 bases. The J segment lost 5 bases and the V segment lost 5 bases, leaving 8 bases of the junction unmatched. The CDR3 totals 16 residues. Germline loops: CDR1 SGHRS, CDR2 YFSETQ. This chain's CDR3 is CASSPGLAGAVDTQYF. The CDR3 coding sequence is TGCGCCAGCAGTCCCGGACTAGCGGGAGCGGTAGATACGCAGTATTTT.

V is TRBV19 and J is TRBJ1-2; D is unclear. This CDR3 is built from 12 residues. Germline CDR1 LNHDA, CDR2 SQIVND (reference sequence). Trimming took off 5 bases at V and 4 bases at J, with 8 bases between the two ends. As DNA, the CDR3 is TGTGCCAGTAGTGCGTGGTCCTATGGCTACACCTTC. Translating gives CASSAWSYGYTF.

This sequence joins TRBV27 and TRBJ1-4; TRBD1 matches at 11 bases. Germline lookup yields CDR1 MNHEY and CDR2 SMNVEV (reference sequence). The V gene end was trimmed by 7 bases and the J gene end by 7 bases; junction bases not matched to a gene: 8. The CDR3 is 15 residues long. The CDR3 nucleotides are TGTGCCAGCAACTCTCTAGGACAGGGGGCTGAAAAACTGTTTTTT. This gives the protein CASNSLGQGAEKLFF.

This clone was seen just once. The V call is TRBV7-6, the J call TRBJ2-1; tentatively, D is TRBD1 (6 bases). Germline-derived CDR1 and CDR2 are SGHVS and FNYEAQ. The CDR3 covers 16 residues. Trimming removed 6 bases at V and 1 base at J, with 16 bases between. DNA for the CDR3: TGTGCCAGCAGACCTGCCGGGACACCTTCCTACAATGAGCAGTTCTTC. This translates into CASRPAGTPSYNEQFF.

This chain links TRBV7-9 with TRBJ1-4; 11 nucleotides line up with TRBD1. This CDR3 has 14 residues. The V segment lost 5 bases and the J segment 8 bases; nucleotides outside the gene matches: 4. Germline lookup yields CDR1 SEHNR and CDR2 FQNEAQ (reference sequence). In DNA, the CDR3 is TGTGCCAGCAGCCGGGACAGGGGGTCGGAAAAACTGTTTTTT. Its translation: CASSRDRGSEKLFF.

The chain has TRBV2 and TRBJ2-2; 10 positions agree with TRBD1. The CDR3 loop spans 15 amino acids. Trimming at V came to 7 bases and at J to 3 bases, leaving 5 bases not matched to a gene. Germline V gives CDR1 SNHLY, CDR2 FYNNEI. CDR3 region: CASKGGTGDTGELFF. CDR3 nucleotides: TGTGCCAGCAAAGGCGGGACAGGGGACACCGGGGAGCTGTTTTTT.

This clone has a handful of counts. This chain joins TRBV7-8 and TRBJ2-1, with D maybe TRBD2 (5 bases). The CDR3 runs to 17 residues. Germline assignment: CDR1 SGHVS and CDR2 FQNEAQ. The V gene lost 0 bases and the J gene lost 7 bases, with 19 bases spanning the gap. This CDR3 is CASSLASRRQDWNEQFF. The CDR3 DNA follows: TGTGCCAGCAGCTTAGCCTCTCGGAGGCAGGATTGGAATGAGCAGTTCTTC.

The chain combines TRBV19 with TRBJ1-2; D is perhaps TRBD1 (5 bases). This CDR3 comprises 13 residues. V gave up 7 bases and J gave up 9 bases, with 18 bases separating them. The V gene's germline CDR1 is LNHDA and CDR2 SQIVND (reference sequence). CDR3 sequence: CASTPGRDLRYTF. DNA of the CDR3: TGTGCCAGTACCCCGGGCAGGGATCTTCGCTACACCTTC.

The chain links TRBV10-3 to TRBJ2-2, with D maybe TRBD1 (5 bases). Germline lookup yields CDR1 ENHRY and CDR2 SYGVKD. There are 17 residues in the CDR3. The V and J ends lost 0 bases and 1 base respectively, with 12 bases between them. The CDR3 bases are TGTGCCATCAGTGAGTCGCAAGGGGCAGGGAACACCGGGGAGCTGTTTTTT. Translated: CAISESQGAGNTGELFF.

CDR3 sequence (DNA): TGTGCCAGCAGCGTAGACGCTCAGGTCGTCATTGGCTACACCTTC. It is translated as CASSVDAQVVIGYTF. This sequence joins TRBV9 and TRBJ1-2; D is unresolved. The CDR3 has 15 residues. From germline, CDR1 is SGDLS and CDR2 YYNGEE. The V and J ends lost 0 bases and 7 bases respectively, with 16 bases between them. Filled out from reference TRBV9 and TRBJ1-2, the complete variable domain reads DSGVTQTPKHLITATGQRVTLRCSPRSGDLSVYWYQQSLDQGLQFLIQYYNGEERAKGNILERFSAQQFPDLHSELNLSSLELGDSALYFCASSVDAQVVIGYTFGSGTRLTVV.

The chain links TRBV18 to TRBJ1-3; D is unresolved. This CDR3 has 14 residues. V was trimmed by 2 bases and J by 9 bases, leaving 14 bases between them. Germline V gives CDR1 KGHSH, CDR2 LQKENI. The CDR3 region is CASSPRAEASTIYF. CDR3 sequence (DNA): TGTGCCAGCTCACCAAGGGCGGAGGCGAGCACCATATATTTT.

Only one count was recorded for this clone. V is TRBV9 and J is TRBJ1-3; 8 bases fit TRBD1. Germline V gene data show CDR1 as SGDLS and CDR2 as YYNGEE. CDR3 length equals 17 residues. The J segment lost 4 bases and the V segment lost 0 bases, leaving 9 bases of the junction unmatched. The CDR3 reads CASSVGSRQGAGNTIYF. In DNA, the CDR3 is TGTGCCAGCAGCGTAGGCTCCAGGCAGGGGGCCGGAAACACCATATATTTT.

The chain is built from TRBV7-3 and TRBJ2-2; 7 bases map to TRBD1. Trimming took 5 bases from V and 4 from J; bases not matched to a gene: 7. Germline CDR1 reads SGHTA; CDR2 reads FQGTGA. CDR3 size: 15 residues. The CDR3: CASSPRTGLTGELFF. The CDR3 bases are TGTGCCAGCAGCCCTCGGACAGGACTCACCGGGGAGCTGTTTTTT.

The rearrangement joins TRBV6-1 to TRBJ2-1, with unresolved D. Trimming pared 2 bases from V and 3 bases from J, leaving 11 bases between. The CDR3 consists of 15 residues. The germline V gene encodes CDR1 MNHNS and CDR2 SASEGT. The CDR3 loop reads CASSEMLVSYNEQFF. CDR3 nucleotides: TGTGCCAGCAGTGAAATGTTGGTGAGCTACAATGAGCAGTTCTTC.

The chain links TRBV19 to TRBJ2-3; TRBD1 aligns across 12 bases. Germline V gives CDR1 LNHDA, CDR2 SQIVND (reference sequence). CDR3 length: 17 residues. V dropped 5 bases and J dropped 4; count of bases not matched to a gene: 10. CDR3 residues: CASSSRTGTGGSDTQYF. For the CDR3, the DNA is TGTGCCAGTAGTTCAAGGACCGGGACAGGGGGCTCAGATACGCAGTATTTT.

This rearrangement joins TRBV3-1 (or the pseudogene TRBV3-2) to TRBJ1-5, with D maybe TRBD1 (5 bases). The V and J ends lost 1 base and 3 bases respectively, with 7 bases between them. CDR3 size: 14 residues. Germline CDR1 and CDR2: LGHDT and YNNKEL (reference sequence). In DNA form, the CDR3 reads TGTGCCAGCAGCCAAGGCAGGGTCAATCAGCCCCAGCATTTT. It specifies CASSQGRVNQPQHF.

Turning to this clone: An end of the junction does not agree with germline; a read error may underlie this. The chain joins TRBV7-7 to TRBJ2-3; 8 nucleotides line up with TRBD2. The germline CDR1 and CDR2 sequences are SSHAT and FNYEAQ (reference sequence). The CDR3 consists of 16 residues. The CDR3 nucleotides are TGTGCTAGCAGCTTCGGGGCTTCGGGAGGGACAGATACGCAGTATTTT. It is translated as CASSFGASGGTDTQYF.

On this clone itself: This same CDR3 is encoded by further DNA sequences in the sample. Here the CDR3 DNA reads TGTGCCAGCAGCTTAGGGTTAGCGGCCACAGATACGCAGTATTTT. Amino acid sequence: CASSLGLAATDTQYF. The rearrangement uses TRBV7-3 and TRBJ2-3, with D tentatively TRBD2 (6 bases). In germline, CDR1 is SGHTA, CDR2 FQGTGA. The CDR3 has 15 amino acids. The V end lost 2 bases, the J end lost 2 bases, and 11 bases lay between the germline ends.